This TCR beta chain was identified during a study of CD8 T cells in Susac syndrome. General study findings and limits: As acknowledged by the study, its TCR sequencing and HLA analysis included a relatively small number of individuals.

A single count supports this clonotype. Its antigen is still unknown. Negative isolation yielded CD8+ and CD4+ T cells; FACS enriched TEMRA cells. V was cut by 6 bases and J by 7 bases, with 15 bases left in between. This CDR3 comprises 13 residues. Per germline, CDR1 MDHEN and CDR2 SYDVKM. When the RNA was reverse transcribed, random hexamers were used with an input of roughly 0.5 to 1 ug. The immunoSEQ assay covered 54 Vbeta and 13 Jbeta segments for CDR3. TCRdb re-called the immunoSEQ multiplex PCR reads through MiXCR, storing one row per CDR3 protein. The table lists just over 300,000 distinct CDR3 sequences, roughly nine tenths of them singletons.

This TCR was sampled from a human donor with multiple sclerosis. The sequenced sample was CD4+ T cells from PBMCs. The genes are TRBV28 and TRBJ2-5; D gene ambiguous. CDR3 region: CASRNGRGGTQYF. CDR3 sequence (DNA): TGTGCCAGCAGAAATGGTAGAGGCGGGACCCAGTACTTC.